This T cell receptor (beta chain) was recorded in a study of blood T cells in healthy people across ages. The table lists this clonotype with a few counts. Its antigen is still unknown. Study-wide points: Age showed a roughly linear inverse relationship with TCR beta diversity per million T cells.

Sample-barcoded 5' priming and a J-beta primer mix drove a second PCR of roughly 7 to 11 cycles. There were at least 2.5 million CDR3-containing paired-end reads obtained from each sample. TCRdb called the 5' RACE reads again in MiXCR, with one record for every CDR3 protein. The sample lists under 950,000 distinct CDR3 sequences, about 20% occurring once. This sequence originates from a man between 65 and 85 years old in good health. The sample was blood.

The CDR3 spells CASSLGQGLVGTEAFF. The CDR3 region has the DNA TGCGCCAGCAGCTTGGGACAGGGGCTGGTCGGCACTGAAGCTTTCTTT. V gene TRBV5-1 combines with J gene TRBJ1-1, with 8 positions matching TRBD1. The ends lost 0 bases at V and 4 bases at J; junction bases unmatched: 8. From germline, CDR1 is SGHRS and CDR2 YFSETQ. The CDR3 has 16 residues.